This T cell receptor (delta chain) came from a study of gamma-delta chains in newborns, infants, children. Study in general: Polyclonal expansion of innate γδ T cells after birth follows microbial exposure.

Relative to its sample, this clone is medium-sized. The CDR3 is 15 amino acids. The germline V and J ends were trimmed by 0 bases and 1 base, with 11 bases remaining between them. Germline assignment: CDR1 GEAIGNYY and CDR2 EKD. TCRdb redid clone calling on the reads using CATT. Among about 4,000 delta-chain clones listed, about 14% were seen once. The sample comprised blood. This rearrangement joins TRDV2 to TRDJ1; D perhaps matches TRDD3 (6 bases). This receptor was identified in a child who was a newborn, infant or young child, either healthy, febrile or measles-vaccinated (not recorded which). The CDR3 DNA is TGTGCCTGTGACACCCTGGGGATCAGCACCGATAAACTCATCTTT. Its translation: CACDTLGISTDKLIF.